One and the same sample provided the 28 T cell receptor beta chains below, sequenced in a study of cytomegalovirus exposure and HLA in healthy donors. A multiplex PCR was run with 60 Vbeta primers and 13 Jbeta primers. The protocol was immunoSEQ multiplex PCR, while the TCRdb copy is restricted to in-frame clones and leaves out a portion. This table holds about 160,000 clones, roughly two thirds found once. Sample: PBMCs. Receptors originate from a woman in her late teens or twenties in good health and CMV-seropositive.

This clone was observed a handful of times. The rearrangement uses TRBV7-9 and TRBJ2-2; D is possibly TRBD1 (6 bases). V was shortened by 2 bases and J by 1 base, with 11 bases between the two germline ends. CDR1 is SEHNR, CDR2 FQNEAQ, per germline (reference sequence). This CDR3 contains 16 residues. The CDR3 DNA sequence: TGTGCCAGCAGCTTACCGAAGGGACAGAACACCGGGGAGCTGTTTTTT. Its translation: CASSLPKGQNTGELFF. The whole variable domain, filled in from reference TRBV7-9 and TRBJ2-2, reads DTGVSQNPRHKITKRGQNVTFRCDPISEHNRLYWYRQTLGQGPEFLTYFQNEAQLEKSRLLSDRFSAERPKGSFSTLEIQRTEQGDSAMYLCASSLPKGQNTGELFFGEGSRLTVL.

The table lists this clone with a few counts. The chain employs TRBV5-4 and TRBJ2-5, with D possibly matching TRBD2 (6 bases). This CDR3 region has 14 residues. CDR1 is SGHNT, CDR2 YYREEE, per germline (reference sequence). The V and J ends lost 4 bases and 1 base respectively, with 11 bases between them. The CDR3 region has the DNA TGTGCCAGCAGCCCGCGGGACTCCCAAGAGACCCAGTACTTC. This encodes CASSPRDSQETQYF. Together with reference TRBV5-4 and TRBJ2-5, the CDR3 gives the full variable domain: ETGVTQSPTHLIKTRGQQVTLRCSSQSGHNTVSWYQQALGQGPQFIFQYYREEENGRGNFPPRFSGLQFPNYSSELNVNALELDDSALYLCASSPRDSQETQYFGPGTRLLVL.

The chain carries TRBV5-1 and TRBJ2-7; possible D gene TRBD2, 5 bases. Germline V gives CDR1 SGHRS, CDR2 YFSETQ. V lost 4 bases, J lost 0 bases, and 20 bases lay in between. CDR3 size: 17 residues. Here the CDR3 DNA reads TGCGCCAGCAGCCCAAGAAATTCCCGAGACTACTCCTACGAGCAGTACTTC. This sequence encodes CASSPRNSRDYSYEQYF.

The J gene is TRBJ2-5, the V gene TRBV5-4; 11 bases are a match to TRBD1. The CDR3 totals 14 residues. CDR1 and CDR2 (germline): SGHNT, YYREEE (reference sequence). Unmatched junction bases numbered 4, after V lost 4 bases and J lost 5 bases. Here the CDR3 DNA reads TGTGCCAGCAGCCCGGACAGGGGGCGGGAGACCCAGTACTTC. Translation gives CASSPDRGRETQYF.

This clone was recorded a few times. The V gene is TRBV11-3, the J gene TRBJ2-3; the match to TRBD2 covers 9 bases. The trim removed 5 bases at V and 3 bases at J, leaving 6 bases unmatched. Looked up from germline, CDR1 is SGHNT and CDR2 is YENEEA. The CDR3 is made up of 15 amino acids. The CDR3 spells CASSPRAGGTDTQYF. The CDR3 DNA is TGTGCCAGCAGCCCGAGAGCGGGAGGAACAGATACGCAGTATTTT.

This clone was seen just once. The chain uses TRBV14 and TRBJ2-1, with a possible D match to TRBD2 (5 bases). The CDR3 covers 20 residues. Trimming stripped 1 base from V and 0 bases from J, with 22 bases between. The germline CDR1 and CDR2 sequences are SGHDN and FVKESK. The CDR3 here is CASSQATGMIATYSYNEQFF. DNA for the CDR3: TGTGCCAGCAGCCAAGCAACCGGGATGATCGCTACGTACTCCTACAATGAGCAGTTCTTC.

CDR3 sequence: CASSLEGSRNTEAFF. The DNA of the CDR3 is TGTGCCAGCAGCTTAGAGGGGTCAAGGAACACTGAAGCTTTCTTT. The J gene is TRBJ1-1, the V gene TRBV7-9; D perhaps matches TRBD1 (5 bases). CDR3 length: 15 amino acids. Trimming pared 1 base from V and 1 base from J, leaving 10 bases between. In germline, CDR1 is SEHNR, CDR2 FQNEAQ (reference sequence).

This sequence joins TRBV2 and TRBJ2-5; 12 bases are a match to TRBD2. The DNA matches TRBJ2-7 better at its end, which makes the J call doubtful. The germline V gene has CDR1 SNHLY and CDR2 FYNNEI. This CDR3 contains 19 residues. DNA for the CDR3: TGTGCCAGCAGAGTGGACAAGGCTTCCAAACTAGCGGGAGGCTACGAGCAGTACTTC. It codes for CASRVDKASKLAGGYEQYF.

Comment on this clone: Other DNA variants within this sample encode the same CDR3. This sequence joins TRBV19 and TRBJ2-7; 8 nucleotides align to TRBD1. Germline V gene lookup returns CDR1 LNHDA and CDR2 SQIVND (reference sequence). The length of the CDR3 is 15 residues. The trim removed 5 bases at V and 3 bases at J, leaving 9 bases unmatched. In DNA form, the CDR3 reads TGTGCCAGTAGTCCTGGGACAGGAGGACACTACGAGCAGTACTTC. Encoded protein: CASSPGTGGHYEQYF.

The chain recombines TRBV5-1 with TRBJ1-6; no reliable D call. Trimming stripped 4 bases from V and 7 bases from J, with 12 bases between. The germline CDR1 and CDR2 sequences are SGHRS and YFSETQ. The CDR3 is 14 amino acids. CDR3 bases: TGCGCCAGCAGCCCGGAGGGCGGAAATTCACCCCTCCACTTT. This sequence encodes CASSPEGGNSPLHF.

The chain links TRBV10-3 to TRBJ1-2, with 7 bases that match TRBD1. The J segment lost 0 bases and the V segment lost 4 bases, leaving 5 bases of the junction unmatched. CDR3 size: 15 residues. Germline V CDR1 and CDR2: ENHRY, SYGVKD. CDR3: CAISGGTAPNYGYTF. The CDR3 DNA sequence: TGTGCCATCAGTGGAGGGACAGCCCCTAACTATGGCTACACCTTC.

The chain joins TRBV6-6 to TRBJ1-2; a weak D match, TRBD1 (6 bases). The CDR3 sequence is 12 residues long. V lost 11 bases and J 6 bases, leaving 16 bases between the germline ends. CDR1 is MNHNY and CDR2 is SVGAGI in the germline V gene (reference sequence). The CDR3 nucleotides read TGTGCCGGGGGACGTCAGGGGAATGGCTACACCTTC. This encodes CAGGRQGNGYTF.

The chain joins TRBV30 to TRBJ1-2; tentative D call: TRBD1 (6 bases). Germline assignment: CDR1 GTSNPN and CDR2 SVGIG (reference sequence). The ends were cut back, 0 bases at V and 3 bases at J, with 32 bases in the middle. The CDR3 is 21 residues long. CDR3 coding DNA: TGTGCCTGGAGTGTCCGGGTCCGGGACACCCAACAGGCCTTACGTGACTATGGCTACACCTTC. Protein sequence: CAWSVRVRDTQQALRDYGYTF.

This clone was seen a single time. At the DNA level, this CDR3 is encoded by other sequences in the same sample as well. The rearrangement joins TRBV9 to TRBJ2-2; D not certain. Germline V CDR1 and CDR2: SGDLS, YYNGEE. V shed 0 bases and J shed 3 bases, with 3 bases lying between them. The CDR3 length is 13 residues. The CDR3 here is CASSVAYTGELFF. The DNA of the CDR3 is TGTGCCAGCAGCGTAGCCTACACCGGGGAGCTGTTTTTT. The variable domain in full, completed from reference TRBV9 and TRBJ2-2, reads DSGVTQTPKHLITATGQRVTLRCSPRSGDLSVYWYQQSLDQGLQFLIQYYNGEERAKGNILERFSAQQFPDLHSELNLSSLELGDSALYFCASSVAYTGELFFGEGSRLTVL.

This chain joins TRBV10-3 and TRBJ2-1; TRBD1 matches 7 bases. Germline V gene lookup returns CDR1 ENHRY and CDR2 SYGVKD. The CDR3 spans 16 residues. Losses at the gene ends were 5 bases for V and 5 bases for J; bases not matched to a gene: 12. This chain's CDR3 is CAISNPGQPRDNEQFF. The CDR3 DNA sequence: TGTGCCATCAGTAACCCGGGACAGCCGAGGGACAATGAGCAGTTCTTC.

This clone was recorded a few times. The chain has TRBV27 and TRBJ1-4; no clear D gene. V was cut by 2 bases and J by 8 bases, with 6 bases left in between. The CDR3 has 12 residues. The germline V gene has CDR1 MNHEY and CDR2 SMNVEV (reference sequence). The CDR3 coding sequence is TGTGCCAGCAGTTTAGCGGTGGAAAAACTGTTTTTT. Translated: CASSLAVEKLFF.

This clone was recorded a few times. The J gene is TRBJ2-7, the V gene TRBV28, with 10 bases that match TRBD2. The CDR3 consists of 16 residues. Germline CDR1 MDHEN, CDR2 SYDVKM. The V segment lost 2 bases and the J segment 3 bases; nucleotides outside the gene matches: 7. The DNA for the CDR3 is TGTGCCAGCAGTTTAGCTTGGACTAGCGGCCACTACGAGCAGTACTTC. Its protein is CASSLAWTSGHYEQYF.

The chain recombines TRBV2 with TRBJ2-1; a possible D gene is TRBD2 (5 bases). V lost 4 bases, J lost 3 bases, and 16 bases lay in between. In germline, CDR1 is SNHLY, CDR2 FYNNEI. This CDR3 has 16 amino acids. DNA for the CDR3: TGTGCCAGCAGTGGAAAGGTCTTTCGGGGCTACAATGAGCAGTTCTTC. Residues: CASSGKVFRGYNEQFF.

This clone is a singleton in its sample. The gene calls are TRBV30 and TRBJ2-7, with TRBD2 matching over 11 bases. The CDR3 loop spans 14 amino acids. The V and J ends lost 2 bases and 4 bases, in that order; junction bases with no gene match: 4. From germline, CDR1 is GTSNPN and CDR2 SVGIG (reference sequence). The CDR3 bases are TGTGCCTGGAGTCCTACTAGCGGGGGTTACGAGCAGTACTTC. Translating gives CAWSPTSGGYEQYF. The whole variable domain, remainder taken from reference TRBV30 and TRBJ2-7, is SQTIHQWPATLVQPVGSPLSLECTVEGTSNPNLYWYRQAAGRGLQLLFYSVGIGQISSEVPQNLSASRPQDRQFILSSKKLLLSDSGFYLCAWSPTSGGYEQYFGPGTRLTVT.

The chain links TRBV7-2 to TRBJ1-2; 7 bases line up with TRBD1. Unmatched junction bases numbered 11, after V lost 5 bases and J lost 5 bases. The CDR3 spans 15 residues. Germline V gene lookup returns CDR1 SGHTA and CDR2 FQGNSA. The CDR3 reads CASSPTGDWVYGYTF. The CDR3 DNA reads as TGTGCCAGCAGCCCTACAGGGGACTGGGTTTATGGCTACACCTTC.

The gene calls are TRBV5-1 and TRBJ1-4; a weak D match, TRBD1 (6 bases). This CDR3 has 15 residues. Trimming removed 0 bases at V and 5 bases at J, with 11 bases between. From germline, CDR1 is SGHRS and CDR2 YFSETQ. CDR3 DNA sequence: TGCGCCAGCAGCTTGGATGGACAGAAGAATGAAAAACTGTTTTTT. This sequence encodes CASSLDGQKNEKLFF.

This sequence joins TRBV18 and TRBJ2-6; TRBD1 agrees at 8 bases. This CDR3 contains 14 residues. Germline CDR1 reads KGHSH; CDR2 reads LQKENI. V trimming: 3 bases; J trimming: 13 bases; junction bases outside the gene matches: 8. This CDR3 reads CASSPQDRVFVLTF. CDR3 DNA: TGTGCCAGCTCACCCCAGGACAGGGTGTTTGTCCTGACTTTC.

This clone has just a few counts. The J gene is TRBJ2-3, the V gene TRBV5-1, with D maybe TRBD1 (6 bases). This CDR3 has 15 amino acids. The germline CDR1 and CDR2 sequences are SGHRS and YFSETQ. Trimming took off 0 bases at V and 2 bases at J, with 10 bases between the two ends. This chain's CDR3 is CASSLAGTHTDTQYF. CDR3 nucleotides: TGCGCCAGCAGCTTGGCGGGGACACACACAGATACGCAGTATTTT. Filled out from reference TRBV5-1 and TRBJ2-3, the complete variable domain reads KAGVTQTPRYLIKTRGQQVTLSCSPISGHRSVSWYQQTPGQGLQFLFEYFSETQRNKGNFPGRFSGRQFSNSRSEMNVSTLELGDSALYLCASSLAGTHTDTQYFGPGTRLTVL.

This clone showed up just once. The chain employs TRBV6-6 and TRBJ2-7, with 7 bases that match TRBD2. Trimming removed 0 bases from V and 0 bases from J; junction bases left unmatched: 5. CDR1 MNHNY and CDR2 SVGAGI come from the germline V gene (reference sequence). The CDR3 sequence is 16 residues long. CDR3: CASSYSVLADSYEQYF. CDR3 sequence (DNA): TGTGCCAGCAGTTACTCGGTGCTAGCGGACTCCTACGAGCAGTACTTC.

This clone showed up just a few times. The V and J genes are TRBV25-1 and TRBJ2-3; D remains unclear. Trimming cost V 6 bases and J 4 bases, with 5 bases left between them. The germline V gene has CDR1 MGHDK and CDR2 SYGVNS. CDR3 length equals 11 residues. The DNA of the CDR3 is TGTGCCAGCAGGAGAGCAGATACGCAGTATTTT. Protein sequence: CASRRADTQYF.

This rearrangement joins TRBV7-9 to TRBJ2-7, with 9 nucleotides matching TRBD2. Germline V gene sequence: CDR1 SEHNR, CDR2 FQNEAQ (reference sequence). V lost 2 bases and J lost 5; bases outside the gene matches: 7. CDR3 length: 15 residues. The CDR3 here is CASSLRASGIHEQYF. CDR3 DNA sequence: TGTGCCAGCAGCTTAAGGGCTAGCGGGATTCACGAGCAGTACTTC. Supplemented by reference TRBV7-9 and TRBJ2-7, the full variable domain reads DTGVSQNPRHKITKRGQNVTFRCDPISEHNRLYWYRQTLGQGPEFLTYFQNEAQLEKSRLLSDRFSAERPKGSFSTLEIQRTEQGDSAMYLCASSLRASGIHEQYFGPGTRLTVT.

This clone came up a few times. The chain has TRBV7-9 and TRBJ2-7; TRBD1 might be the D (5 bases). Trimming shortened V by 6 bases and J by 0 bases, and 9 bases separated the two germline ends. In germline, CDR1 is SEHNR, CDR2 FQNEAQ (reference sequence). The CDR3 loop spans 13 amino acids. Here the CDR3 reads CASRVDSSYEQYF. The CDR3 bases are TGTGCCAGCAGAGTAGACAGCTCCTACGAGCAGTACTTC.

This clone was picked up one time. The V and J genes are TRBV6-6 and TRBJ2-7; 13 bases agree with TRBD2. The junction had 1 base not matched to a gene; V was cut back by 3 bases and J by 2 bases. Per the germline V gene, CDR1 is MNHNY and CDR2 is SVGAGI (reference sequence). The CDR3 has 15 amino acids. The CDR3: CASSYGLAGAYEQYF. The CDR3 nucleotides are TGTGCCAGCAGTTATGGACTAGCGGGAGCCTACGAGCAGTACTTC.